Shown below are 12 T cell receptor beta chains from a single sample sequenced in a study of blood T cell repertoires in COVID-19. Clones were read by immunoSEQ multiplex PCR, and TCRdb kept only the in-frame ones, dropping some. The sample holds around 260,000 clones; over 75% are singletons and the top ten take 2.3%. Sequencing was done on a sample of peripheral blood. The receptors were gathered from a woman aged 45-59 years with acute or convalescent COVID-19.

The rearrangement joins TRBV15 to TRBJ1-6; 9 nucleotides align to TRBD1. From germline, CDR1 is LNHNV and CDR2 YYDKDF (reference sequence). V lost 1 base to trimming and J lost 5 bases; unmatched junction nucleotides: 3. The CDR3 spans 16 residues. Here the CDR3 reads CATSRGGQGHNSPLHF. CDR3 sequence (DNA): TGTGCCACCAGCAGAGGGGGACAGGGCCATAATTCACCCCTCCACTTT.

This chain joins TRBV28 and TRBJ1-2; 7 bases are a match to TRBD1. V shed 4 bases and J 5 bases; nucleotides not matched to a gene: 4. The CDR3 is 13 residues long. Germline-derived CDR1 and CDR2 are MDHEN and SYDVKM. The CDR3 protein is CASSSPTGYGYTF. CDR3 sequence (DNA): TGTGCCAGCAGTTCTCCGACAGGGTATGGCTACACCTTC.

The genes are TRBV5-1 and TRBJ1-4; a weak D match, TRBD1 (6 bases). Germline V gene lookup returns CDR1 SGHRS and CDR2 YFSETQ. The CDR3 has 16 amino acids. V lost 4 bases and J lost 6, with 19 bases in between. CDR3 amino acids: CASSPGSGTLHEKLFF. The CDR3 DNA is TGCGCCAGCAGCCCGGGGAGCGGGACACTCCATGAAAAACTGTTTTTT.

The chain links TRBV5-4 to TRBJ1-2; the match to TRBD1 covers 8 bases. From germline, CDR1 is SGHNT and CDR2 YYREEE (reference sequence). Germline trimming cut 7 bases from V and 7 bases from J; bases unmatched to any gene: 9. The CDR3 sequence is 13 residues long. This chain's CDR3 is CASRQGNHPGYTF. As DNA, the CDR3 is TGTGCCAGCCGACAGGGGAATCATCCTGGCTACACCTTC.

V and J are TRBV7-2 and TRBJ2-3, with 13 bases lining up with TRBD2. The CDR3 consists of 16 residues. Per the germline V gene, CDR1 is SGHTA and CDR2 is FQGNSA. The trim removed 4 bases at V and 4 bases at J, leaving 5 bases unmatched. The CDR3 here is CASSSRLAGGPDTQYF. The CDR3 DNA follows: TGTGCCAGCAGCTCCAGACTAGCGGGAGGACCAGATACGCAGTATTTT.

V gene TRBV7-6 combines with J gene TRBJ2-1, with TRBD2 matching 11 bases. CDR1 and CDR2 (germline): SGHVS, FNYEAQ. The V and J ends lost 5 bases and 6 bases, in that order; junction bases with no gene match: 6. The CDR3 is made up of 15 amino acids. The CDR3 is CASSVVAGGGNEQFF. In DNA, the CDR3 is TGTGCCAGCAGCGTCGTAGCGGGAGGGGGCAATGAGCAGTTCTTC.

CDR3 loop: CATSDLRGTGNTGELFF. The CDR3 bases are TGTGCCACCAGTGACCTACGCGGGACAGGGAACACCGGGGAGCTGTTTTTT. The chain couples TRBV24-1 to TRBJ2-2; TRBD1 matches 8 bases. CDR1 is KGHDR, CDR2 SFDVKD, per germline. CDR3 size: 17 residues. Losses at the gene ends were 4 bases for V and 1 base for J; bases not matched to a gene: 7.

This clone was recorded only once. The chain couples TRBV2 to TRBJ1-2; D might be TRBD1 (6 bases). CDR3 length: 15 residues. Trimming pared 6 bases from V and 3 bases from J, leaving 17 bases between. Germline-derived CDR1 and CDR2 are SNHLY and FYNNEI. The CDR3 reads CASRGRSGEYYGYTF. The CDR3 DNA sequence: TGTGCCAGCAGAGGAAGGTCAGGGGAATACTATGGCTACACCTTC.

The genes are TRBV5-4 and TRBJ1-2; 9 bases align to TRBD1. Looked up from germline, CDR1 is SGHNT and CDR2 is YYREEE (reference sequence). This CDR3 has 15 residues. V was pared by 4 bases and J by 4 bases, with 8 bases of the junction left unmatched. The CDR3 sequence is CASSLPGQGGYGYTF. In DNA, the CDR3 is TGTGCCAGCAGCCTACCGGGACAGGGAGGCTATGGCTACACCTTC.

The V call is TRBV30, the J call TRBJ1-5, with D possibly matching TRBD1 (5 bases). Per germline, CDR1 GTSNPN and CDR2 SVGIG (reference sequence). The CDR3 runs to 14 residues. V was trimmed by 2 bases and J by 2 bases, leaving 10 bases between them. This CDR3 is CAWSQGRGNQPQHF. In nucleotides, the CDR3 is TGTGCCTGGAGTCAGGGAAGGGGCAATCAGCCCCAGCATTTT.

The chain employs TRBV28 and TRBJ2-7, with TRBD2 matching over 7 bases. The CDR3 sequence is 15 residues long. Germline V gene lookup returns CDR1 MDHEN and CDR2 SYDVKM. After removal of 7 bases from V and 1 base from J, the junction contained 10 bases not matched to a gene. CDR3 protein: CASKSGAGLSYEQYF. The CDR3 bases are TGTGCCAGCAAAAGCGGAGCGGGGTTGTCCTACGAGCAGTACTTC. The full variable domain, in which reference TRBV28 and TRBJ2-7 provide the parts outside the CDR3, is DVKVTQSSRYLVKRTGEKVFLECVQDMDHENMFWYRQDPGLGLRLIYFSYDVKMKEKGDIPEGYSVSREKKERFSLILESASTNQTSMYLCASKSGAGLSYEQYFGPGTRLTVT.

The chain carries TRBV18 and TRBJ2-1, with 13 positions matching TRBD2. The germline V gene has CDR1 KGHSH and CDR2 LQKENI. The V and J ends lost 4 bases and 4 bases, in that order; junction bases with no gene match: 10. The CDR3 spans 18 residues. CDR3 nucleotides: TGTGCCAGCTCACTCACTAGCGGGAGGGCCGTAAAGTACAATGAGCAGTTCTTC. It codes for CASSLTSGRAVKYNEQFF.